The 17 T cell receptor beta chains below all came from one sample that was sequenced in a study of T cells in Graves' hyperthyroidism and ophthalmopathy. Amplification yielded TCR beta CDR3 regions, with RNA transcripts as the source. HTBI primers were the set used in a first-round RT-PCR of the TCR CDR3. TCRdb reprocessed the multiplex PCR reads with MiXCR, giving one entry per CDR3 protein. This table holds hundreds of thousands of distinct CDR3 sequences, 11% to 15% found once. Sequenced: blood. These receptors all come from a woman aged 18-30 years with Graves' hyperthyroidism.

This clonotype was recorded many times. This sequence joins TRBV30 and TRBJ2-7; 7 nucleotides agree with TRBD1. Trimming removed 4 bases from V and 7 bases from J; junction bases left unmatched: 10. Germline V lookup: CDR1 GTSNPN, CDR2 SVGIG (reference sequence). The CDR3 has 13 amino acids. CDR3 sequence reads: CAWKELARGEQYF. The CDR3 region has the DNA TGTGCCTGGAAGGAGCTAGCCAGGGGGGAGCAGTACTTC.

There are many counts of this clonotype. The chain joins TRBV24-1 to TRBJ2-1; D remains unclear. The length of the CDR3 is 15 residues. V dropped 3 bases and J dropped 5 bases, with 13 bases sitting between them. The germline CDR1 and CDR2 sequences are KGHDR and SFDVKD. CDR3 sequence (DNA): TGTGCCACCAGTGATCATGTTTACTCGGACAATGAGCAGTTCTTC. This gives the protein CATSDHVYSDNEQFF.

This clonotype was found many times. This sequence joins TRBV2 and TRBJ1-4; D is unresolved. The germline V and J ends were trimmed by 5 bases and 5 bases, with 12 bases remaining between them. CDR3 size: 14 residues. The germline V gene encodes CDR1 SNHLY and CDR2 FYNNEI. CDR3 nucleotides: TGTGCCAGCAGTCTTTGGGGATCCAATGAAAAACTGTTTTTT. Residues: CASSLWGSNEKLFF.

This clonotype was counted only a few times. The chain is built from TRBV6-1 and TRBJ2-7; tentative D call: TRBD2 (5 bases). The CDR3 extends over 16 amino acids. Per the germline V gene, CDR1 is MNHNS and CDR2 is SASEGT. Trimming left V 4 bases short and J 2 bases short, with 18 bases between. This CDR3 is CASSVLAGPGTYEQYF. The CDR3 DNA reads TGTGCCAGCAGTGTATTGGCAGGCCCGGGGACCTACGAGCAGTACTTC.

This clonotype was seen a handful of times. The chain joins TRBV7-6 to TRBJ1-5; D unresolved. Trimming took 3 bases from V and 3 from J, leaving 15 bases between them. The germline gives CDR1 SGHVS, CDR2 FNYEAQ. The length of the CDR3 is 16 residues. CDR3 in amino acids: CASSLLRAEDNQPQHF. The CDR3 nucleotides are TGTGCCAGCAGCTTGCTCCGAGCCGAGGACAATCAGCCCCAGCATTTT.

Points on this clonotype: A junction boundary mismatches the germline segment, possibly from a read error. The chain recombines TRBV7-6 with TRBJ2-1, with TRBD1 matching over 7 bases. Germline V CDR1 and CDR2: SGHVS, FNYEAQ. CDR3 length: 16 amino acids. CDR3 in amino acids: CASSPGDSLSDNEQFF. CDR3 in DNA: TGTGCCAGCAGCCCAGGGGACAGTCTCTCCGACAATGAGCAGTTCTTC.

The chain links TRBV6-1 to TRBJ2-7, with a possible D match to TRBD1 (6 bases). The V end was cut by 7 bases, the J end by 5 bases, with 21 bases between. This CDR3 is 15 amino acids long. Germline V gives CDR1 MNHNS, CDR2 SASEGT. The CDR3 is CASNRALGKFDEQYF. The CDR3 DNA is TGTGCCAGCAACAGGGCCCTAGGGAAATTTGACGAGCAGTACTTC.

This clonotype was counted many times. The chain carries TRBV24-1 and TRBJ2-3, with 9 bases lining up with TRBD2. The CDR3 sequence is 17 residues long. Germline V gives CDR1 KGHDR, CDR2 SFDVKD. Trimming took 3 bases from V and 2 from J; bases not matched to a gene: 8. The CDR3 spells CATSDPGLARTTDTQYF. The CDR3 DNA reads TGTGCCACCAGTGATCCCGGACTAGCGCGAACCACAGATACGCAGTATTTT.

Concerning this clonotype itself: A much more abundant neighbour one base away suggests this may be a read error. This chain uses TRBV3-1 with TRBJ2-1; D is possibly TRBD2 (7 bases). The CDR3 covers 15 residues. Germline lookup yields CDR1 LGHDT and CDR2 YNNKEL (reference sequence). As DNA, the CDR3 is TGTGCCAGCAGCGAGGGGGGAGGGTTCGGCAATGAGCAGCTCTTC. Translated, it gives CASSEGGGFGNEQLF.

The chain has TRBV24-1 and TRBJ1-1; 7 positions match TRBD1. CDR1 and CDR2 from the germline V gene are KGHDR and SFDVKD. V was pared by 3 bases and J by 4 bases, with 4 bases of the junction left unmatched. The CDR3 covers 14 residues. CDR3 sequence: CATSDPQGPTEAFF. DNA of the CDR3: TGTGCCACCAGTGATCCACAGGGGCCCACTGAAGCTTTCTTT.

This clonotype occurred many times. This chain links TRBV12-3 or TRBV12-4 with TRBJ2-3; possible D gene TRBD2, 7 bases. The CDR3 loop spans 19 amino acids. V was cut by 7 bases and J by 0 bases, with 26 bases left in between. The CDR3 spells CASNSNGGAPASSTDTQYF. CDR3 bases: TGTGCCAGCAATTCCAATGGGGGGGCTCCCGCGTCTAGCACAGATACGCAGTATTTT.

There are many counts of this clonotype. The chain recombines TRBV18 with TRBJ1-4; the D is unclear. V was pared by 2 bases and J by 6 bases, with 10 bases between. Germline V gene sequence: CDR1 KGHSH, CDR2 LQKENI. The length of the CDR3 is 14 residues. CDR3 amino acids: CASSPATDYEKLFF. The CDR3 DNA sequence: TGTGCCAGCTCACCAGCGACGGACTATGAAAAACTGTTTTTT.

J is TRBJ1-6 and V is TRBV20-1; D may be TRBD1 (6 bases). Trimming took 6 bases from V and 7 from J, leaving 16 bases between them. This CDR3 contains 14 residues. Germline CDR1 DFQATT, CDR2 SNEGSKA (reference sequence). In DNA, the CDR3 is TGCAGTGCAATAGTAGGACAGATAAATTCACCCCTCCACTTT. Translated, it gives CSAIVGQINSPLHF.

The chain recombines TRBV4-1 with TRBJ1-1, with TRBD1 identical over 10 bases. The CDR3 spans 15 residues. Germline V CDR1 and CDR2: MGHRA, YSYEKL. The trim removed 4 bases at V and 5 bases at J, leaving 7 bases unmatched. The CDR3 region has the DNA TGCGCCAGCAGCCGGGTGACAGGGGGCCGGACTGAAGCTTTCTTT. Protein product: CASSRVTGGRTEAFF.

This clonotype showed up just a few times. CDR3 sequence reads: CASSSGTGRMNTEAFF. CDR3 coding DNA: TGTGCCAGTAGTAGCGGGACAGGACGAATGAACACTGAAGCTTTCTTT. The gene calls are TRBV19 and TRBJ1-1; the match to TRBD1 covers 8 bases. Germline V gene data show CDR1 as LNHDA and CDR2 as SQIVND (reference sequence). V lost 4 bases, J lost 0 bases, and 7 bases stayed unmatched. This CDR3 is built from 16 residues.

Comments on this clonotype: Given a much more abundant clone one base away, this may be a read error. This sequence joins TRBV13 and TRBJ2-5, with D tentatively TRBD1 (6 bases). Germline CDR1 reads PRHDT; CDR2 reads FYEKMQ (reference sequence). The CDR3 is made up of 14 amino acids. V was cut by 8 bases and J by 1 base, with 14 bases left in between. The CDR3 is CASVTRGSQETQYF. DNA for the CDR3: TGTGCCAGCGTGACAAGGGGGTCCCAAGAGACCCAGTACTTC.

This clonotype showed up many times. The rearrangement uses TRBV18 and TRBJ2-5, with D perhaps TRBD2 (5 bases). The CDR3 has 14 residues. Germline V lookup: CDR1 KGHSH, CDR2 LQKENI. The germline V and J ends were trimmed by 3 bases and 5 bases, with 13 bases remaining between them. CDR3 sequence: CASSPRGALETQYF. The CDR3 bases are TGTGCCAGCTCACCCCGGGGAGCCCTGGAGACCCAGTACTTC.